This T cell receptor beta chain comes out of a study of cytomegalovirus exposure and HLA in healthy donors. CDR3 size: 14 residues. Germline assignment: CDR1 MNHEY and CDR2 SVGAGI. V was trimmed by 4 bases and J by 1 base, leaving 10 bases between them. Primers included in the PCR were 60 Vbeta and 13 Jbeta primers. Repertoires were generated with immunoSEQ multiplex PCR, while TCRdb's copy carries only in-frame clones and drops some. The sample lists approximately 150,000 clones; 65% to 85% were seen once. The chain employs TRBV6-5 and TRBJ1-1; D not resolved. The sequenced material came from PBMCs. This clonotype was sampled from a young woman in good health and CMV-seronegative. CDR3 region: CASSLQMTNTEAFF. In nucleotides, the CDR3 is TGTGCCAGCAGTTTACAGATGACGAACACTGAAGCTTTCTTT.